The 29 T cell receptor beta chains reported below all come from one sample, sequenced in a study of blood T cell repertoires in COVID-19. Here immunoSEQ multiplex PCR was the method, and the copy in TCRdb shows in-frame clones only, minus some. This sample has roughly 200,000 clones, with 75% to 85% found just once. Sample: peripheral blood. The receptors shown here come from a woman in her thirties or forties with COVID-19, enrolled during active disease.

The V gene is TRBV5-1, the J gene TRBJ1-4, with 8 bases aligning to TRBD1. Per the germline V gene, CDR1 is SGHRS and CDR2 is YFSETQ. V lost 0 bases and J lost 6; bases outside the gene matches: 10. This CDR3 spans 17 amino acids. CDR3 residues: CASSLVGQGAGDEKLFF. In DNA, the CDR3 is TGCGCCAGCAGCTTGGTAGGGCAGGGGGCCGGTGATGAAAAACTGTTTTTT.

The chain carries TRBV15 and TRBJ1-1; tentative D call: TRBD1 (5 bases). The V end was cut by 8 bases, the J end by 4 bases, with 8 bases between. Per the germline V gene, CDR1 is LNHNV and CDR2 is YYDKDF (reference sequence). This CDR3 comprises 11 residues. CDR3 loop: CATRGGTEAFF. Here the CDR3 DNA reads TGTGCCACCCGCGGGGGCACTGAAGCTTTCTTT.

This chain connects TRBV15 to TRBJ1-1; D gene uncertain. The CDR3 runs to 15 residues. The V gene's germline CDR1 is LNHNV and CDR2 YYDKDF (reference sequence). Deletions cut 2 bases from V and 2 bases from J, with 12 bases between. The CDR3 sequence: CATSRFSHKNTEAFF. The CDR3 coding sequence is TGTGCCACCAGCAGATTTTCCCACAAAAACACTGAAGCTTTCTTT.

The genes are TRBV5-1 and TRBJ1-2, with D tentatively TRBD1 (5 bases). The length of the CDR3 is 13 residues. Trimming took 4 bases from V and 0 from J, leaving 7 bases between them. Germline CDR1 SGHRS, CDR2 YFSETQ. In DNA, the CDR3 is TGCGCCAGCAGCCCGACAGCTAACTATGGCTACACCTTC. Its translation is CASSPTANYGYTF.

A single count supports this clone. CDR3 region: CASSRDRTEAFF. The CDR3, as DNA: TGTGCCAGCTCACGGGACAGGACAGAAGCTTTCTTT. The chain links TRBV18 to TRBJ1-1; 8 bases map to TRBD1. The CDR3 is 12 residues long. Germline trimming cut 4 bases from V and 8 bases from J; bases unmatched to any gene: 3. Germline lookup yields CDR1 KGHSH and CDR2 LQKENI.

The CDR3 loop is CASTLLPHRGISNQPQHF. The CDR3 DNA is TGTGCCAGTACCCTCCTCCCGCACAGGGGCATTAGCAATCAGCCCCAGCATTTT. V and J are TRBV19 and TRBJ1-5; 7 bases are a match to TRBD1. Germline V CDR1 and CDR2: LNHDA, SQIVND (reference sequence). V shed 7 bases and J 0 bases; nucleotides not matched to a gene: 15. CDR3 length equals 18 residues.

The chain couples TRBV9 to TRBJ1-2; D is possibly TRBD1 (5 bases). V was shortened by 4 bases and J by 3 bases, with 13 bases between the two germline ends. The CDR3 has 14 residues. Per germline, CDR1 SGDLS and CDR2 YYNGEE. The chain's CDR3 is CASSPLGQHYGYTF. The CDR3 DNA follows: TGTGCCAGCAGCCCACTGGGGCAGCACTATGGCTACACCTTC. Looking up the rest from reference TRBV9 and TRBJ1-2 gives the full variable domain: DSGVTQTPKHLITATGQRVTLRCSPRSGDLSVYWYQQSLDQGLQFLIQYYNGEERAKGNILERFSAQQFPDLHSELNLSSLELGDSALYFCASSPLGQHYGYTFGSGTRLTVV.

The J gene is TRBJ1-4, the V gene TRBV3-1 (or the pseudogene TRBV3-2), with D hard to call. Trimming took off 2 bases at V and 4 bases at J, with 11 bases between the two ends. CDR1 is LGHDT and CDR2 is YNNKEL in the germline V gene (reference sequence). This CDR3 comprises 15 residues. The CDR3 DNA reads TGTGCCAGCAGCCAACAGAACAGTAATAATGAAAAACTGTTTTTT. Amino acid sequence: CASSQQNSNNEKLFF.

V is TRBV5-4 and J is TRBJ1-2, with D possibly matching TRBD1 (6 bases). V was clipped by 1 base and J by 0 bases, with 16 bases between them. CDR1 and CDR2 (germline): SGHNT, YYREEE (reference sequence). The CDR3 totals 17 residues. The CDR3 DNA sequence: TGTGCCAGCAGCTTGCCCCAACGGACAGAAGCTAACTATGGCTACACCTTC. This encodes CASSLPQRTEANYGYTF.

This clone was seen only a few times. The chain uses TRBV28 and TRBJ1-1; D is uncertain. Germline-derived CDR1 and CDR2 are MDHEN and SYDVKM. Trimming left V 5 bases short and J 3 bases short, with 4 bases between. The CDR3 has 11 amino acids. As DNA, the CDR3 is TGTGCCAGCAGTACACACACTGAAGCTTTCTTT. Encoded protein: CASSTHTEAFF.

The gene calls are TRBV4-1 and TRBJ2-4; D gene unclear. Germline V CDR1 and CDR2: MGHRA, YSYEKL. The CDR3 extends over 13 amino acids. The V gene lost 5 bases and the J gene lost 5 bases, with 10 bases spanning the gap. The CDR3 is CASSSPPENIQYF. In DNA, the CDR3 is TGCGCCAGCAGCTCCCCCCCAGAAAACATTCAGTACTTC.

This clone was recorded a few times. The gene calls are TRBV6-5 and TRBJ2-1; 9 nucleotides align to TRBD2. Germline-derived CDR1 and CDR2 are MNHEY and SVGAGI. After removal of 5 bases from V and 3 bases from J, the junction contained 5 bases not matched to a gene. The CDR3 consists of 15 residues. CDR3 protein: CASSRSGGFYNEQFF. The CDR3 bases are TGTGCCAGCAGTCGAAGCGGGGGGTTCTACAATGAGCAGTTCTTC.

The CDR3 sequence is CATSIGGGAVNEQFF. In nucleotides, the CDR3 is TGTGCCACCAGCATAGGCGGGGGGGCCGTCAATGAGCAGTTCTTC. J is TRBJ2-1 and V is TRBV15; 9 positions agree with TRBD2. CDR3 length: 15 amino acids. Germline values: CDR1 LNHNV, CDR2 YYDKDF (reference sequence). The trim removed 4 bases at V and 6 bases at J, leaving 7 bases unmatched.

The chain combines TRBV7-8 with TRBJ1-4, with unresolved D. The CDR3 extends over 15 amino acids. V was clipped by 5 bases and J by 4 bases, with 14 bases between them. Germline V CDR1 and CDR2: SGHVS, FQNEAQ. The CDR3 DNA reads TGTGCCAGCAGCCTCCCGGGTACTCGTAATGAAAAACTGTTTTTT. Amino acid sequence: CASSLPGTRNEKLFF.

The V call is TRBV11-2, the J call TRBJ2-2; 9 bases are a match to TRBD2. This CDR3 has 15 amino acids. CDR1 is SGHAT and CDR2 is FQNNGV in the germline V gene. V lost 5 bases, J lost 7 bases, and 8 bases stayed unmatched. The CDR3 spells CASSHRSGSGGELFF. As DNA, the CDR3 is TGTGCCAGCAGCCATCGTAGCGGGAGTGGCGGGGAGCTGTTTTTT.

This chain connects TRBV6-1 to TRBJ1-2; no clear D. Trimming removed 0 bases at V and 5 bases at J, with 7 bases between. The germline V gene has CDR1 MNHNS and CDR2 SASEGT. The CDR3 has 13 residues. The CDR3 is CASSEAWQYGYTF. The DNA for the CDR3 is TGTGCCAGCAGTGAAGCATGGCAGTATGGCTACACCTTC.

The rearrangement uses TRBV25-1 and TRBJ1-3; D is possibly TRBD1 (5 bases). The CDR3 length is 14 residues. The V gene's germline CDR1 is MGHDK and CDR2 SYGVNS. V lost 11 bases, J lost 3 bases, and 17 bases lay in between. The CDR3 protein is CAATGRGVGNTIYF. CDR3 nucleotide sequence: TGTGCCGCCACGGGGCGGGGAGTTGGAAACACCATATATTTT.

This chain connects TRBV27 to TRBJ2-1, with TRBD2 identical over 12 bases. Germline V gene sequence: CDR1 MNHEY, CDR2 SMNVEV (reference sequence). The CDR3 extends over 13 amino acids. J lost 7 bases, V lost 11 bases, and 6 bases had no gene match. As DNA, the CDR3 is TGTGCCCCCTCTAGCGGGAGGGGGAATGAGCAGTTCTTC. Protein sequence: CAPSSGRGNEQFF.

The chain links TRBV19 to TRBJ1-3; D call uncertain. The germline CDR1 and CDR2 sequences are LNHDA and SQIVND (reference sequence). V was shortened by 5 bases and J by 0 bases, with 8 bases between the two germline ends. CDR3 length: 14 residues. The CDR3 is CASSSGSSGNTIYF. CDR3 nucleotides: TGTGCCAGTAGTTCGGGGAGCTCTGGAAACACCATATATTTT.

The chain uses TRBV27 and TRBJ1-2; no definite D call. The CDR3 is 15 amino acids. The germline gives CDR1 MNHEY, CDR2 SMNVEV (reference sequence). V was trimmed by 3 bases and J by 5 bases, leaving 16 bases between them. As DNA, the CDR3 is TGTGCCAGCAGTTTTACTCGGGATAGGCGTTATGGCTACACCTTC. Amino acids: CASSFTRDRRYGYTF.

The V and J genes are TRBV9 and TRBJ2-2; 12 bases are a match to TRBD2. Germline CDR1 and CDR2: SGDLS and YYNGEE. The CDR3 spans 16 residues. The ends lost 3 bases at V and 4 bases at J; junction bases unmatched: 4. CDR3 region: CASSALAGGSTGELFF. The CDR3 DNA follows: TGTGCCAGCAGCGCACTAGCGGGGGGTTCCACCGGGGAGCTGTTTTTT.

V and J are TRBV28 and TRBJ1-3; D is uncertain. This CDR3 spans 11 amino acids. CDR1 MDHEN and CDR2 SYDVKM come from the germline V gene. V lost 5 bases, J lost 4 bases, and 3 bases lay in between. The CDR3 spells CASSAGNTIYF. The DNA for the CDR3 is TGTGCCAGCAGTGCGGGAAACACCATATATTTT.

The rearrangement joins TRBV11-3 to TRBJ1-1, with a weak D call TRBD1 (5 bases). This CDR3 region has 13 residues. The germline V gene has CDR1 SGHNT and CDR2 YENEEA. The V end was cut by 3 bases, the J end by 5 bases, with 10 bases between. CDR3 coding DNA: TGTGCCAGCAGCTTGGGGCAAGAGACTGAAGCTTTCTTT. The encoded protein is CASSLGQETEAFF.

This rearrangement joins TRBV14 to TRBJ2-1, with 11 positions matching TRBD2. The germline V gene has CDR1 SGHDN and CDR2 FVKESK. CDR3 length: 17 residues. Trimming cost V 1 base and J 7 bases; bases outside gene matches: 9. The CDR3 DNA follows: TGTGCCAGCAGCCAAGGTGTCTTAGCGGGGGGGCAGAATGAGCAGTTCTTC. The encoded protein is CASSQGVLAGGQNEQFF.

The chain recombines TRBV7-2 with TRBJ2-7; 10 bases align to TRBD2. The trim removed 1 base at V and 2 bases at J, leaving 5 bases unmatched. CDR3 length: 16 residues. Germline CDR1 SGHTA, CDR2 FQGNSA. CDR3 coding DNA: TGTGCCAGCAGCTTAGGTTTGGGACTAGCGACCTACGAGCAGTACTTC. This sequence encodes CASSLGLGLATYEQYF.

The chain links TRBV6-5 to TRBJ2-7, with 7 bases identical to TRBD1. The J segment lost 6 bases and the V segment lost 6 bases, leaving 11 bases of the junction unmatched. This CDR3 is 14 amino acids long. Looked up from germline, CDR1 is MNHEY and CDR2 is SVGAGI. CDR3 in amino acids: CASRTGFNVGEQYF. In DNA form, the CDR3 reads TGTGCCAGCAGGACAGGGTTTAATGTAGGCGAGCAGTACTTC.

The J gene is TRBJ2-3, the V gene TRBV6-5, with D possibly TRBD2 on 6 matching bases. Germline V lookup: CDR1 MNHEY, CDR2 SVGAGI. With 8 bases removed from V and 2 bases from J, the gap between germline ends came to 17 bases. The CDR3 covers 15 residues. The CDR3 reads CASEMEGEPTDTQYF. DNA for the CDR3: TGTGCCAGCGAGATGGAGGGAGAGCCCACAGATACGCAGTATTTT.

V is TRBV18 and J is TRBJ2-1; 7 bases fit TRBD2. The CDR3 consists of 13 residues. The germline gives CDR1 KGHSH, CDR2 LQKENI. V shed 4 bases and J 6 bases; nucleotides not matched to a gene: 3. The CDR3 reads CASSLTSFNEQFF. CDR3 sequence (DNA): TGTGCCAGCTCACTGACTAGCTTCAATGAGCAGTTCTTC.

This rearrangement joins TRBV28 to TRBJ2-2; D gene uncertain. Germline V CDR1 and CDR2: MDHEN, SYDVKM. Trimming removed 6 bases at V and 7 bases at J, with 12 bases between. This CDR3 contains 13 residues. The CDR3 protein is CASSGGTYGELFF. Here the CDR3 DNA reads TGTGCCAGCAGCGGCGGTACCTACGGGGAGCTGTTTTTT.